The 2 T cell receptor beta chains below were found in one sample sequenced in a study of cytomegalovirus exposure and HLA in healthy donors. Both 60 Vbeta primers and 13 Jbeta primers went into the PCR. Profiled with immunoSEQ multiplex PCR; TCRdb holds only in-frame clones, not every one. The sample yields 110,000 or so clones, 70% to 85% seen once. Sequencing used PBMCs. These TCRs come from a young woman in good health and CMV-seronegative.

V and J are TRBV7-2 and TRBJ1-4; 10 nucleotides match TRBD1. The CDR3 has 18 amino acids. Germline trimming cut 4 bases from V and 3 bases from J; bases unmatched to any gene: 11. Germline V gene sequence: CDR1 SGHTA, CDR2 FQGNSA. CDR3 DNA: TGTGCCAGCAGCTCAGAAAGACCCGGACAGGGGGCTAATGAAAAACTGTTTTTT. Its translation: CASSSERPGQGANEKLFF.

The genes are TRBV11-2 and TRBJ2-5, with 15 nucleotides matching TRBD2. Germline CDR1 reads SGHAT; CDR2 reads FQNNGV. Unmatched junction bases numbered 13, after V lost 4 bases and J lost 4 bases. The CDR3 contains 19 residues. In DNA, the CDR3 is TGTGCCAGCAGCTCACCAAGGACTAGCGGGAGGGCCTTAGGAGAGACCCAGTACTTC. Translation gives CASSSPRTSGRALGETQYF. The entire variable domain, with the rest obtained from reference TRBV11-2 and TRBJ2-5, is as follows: EAGVAQSPRYKIIEKRQSVAFWCNPISGHATLYWYQQILGQGPKLLIQFQNNGVVDDSQLPKDRFSAERLKGVDSTLKIQPAKLEDSAVYLCASSSPRTSGRALGETQYFGPGTRLLVL.